Described below is a single T cell receptor beta chain sequence and its context. Its cognate antigen is unknown. TCRdb re-called the 5' RACE reads through MiXCR, storing one row per CDR3 protein. The table records around 110,000 distinct CDR3 sequences, 10% to 15% of them present only once. Time point defined: blood at routine non-recurrence follow-up after resection. Sequencing of whole RNA from tumor, nontumor lung or frozen PBMC involved no sorting. This entry is derived from a study of spatial heterogeneity in lung cancer. The overall study: Donors were 55 to 75 untreated early-stage non-small cell lung cancer patients. Available follow-up PBMC samples were sequenced, at a median of approximately two years post-resection. Alpha-chain sequences were consistently detected less often than beta-chain sequences. Overall study results and limits: Resection saw ubiquitous expanded tumor TCRs appear in blood more than follow-up did.

The origin of this receptor is a male donor with early-stage non-small cell lung cancer. The sequencing here drew on PBMCs, taken at follow-up.

The DNA for the CDR3 is TGTGCCAGCAGTGACGGACCCTACGAGCAGTACTTC. Translated: CASSDGPYEQYF. The chain is built from TRBV2 and TRBJ2-7; D call uncertain. CDR3 length: 12 amino acids. Trimming pared 3 bases from V and 2 bases from J, leaving 5 bases between. Germline CDR1 reads SNHLY; CDR2 reads FYNNEI. Looking up the rest from reference TRBV2 and TRBJ2-7 gives the full variable domain: EPEVTQTPSHQVTQMGQEVILRCVPISNHLYFYWYRQILGQKVEFLVSFYNNEISEKSEIFDDQFSVERPDGSNFTLKIRSTKLEDSAMYFCASSDGPYEQYFGPGTRLTVT.